Listed below are T cell receptor beta chains from one sample, sequenced in a study of PD-1 blockade in classical Hodgkin lymphoma. The data were produced by immunoSEQ multiplex PCR, yet TCRdb's version contains in-frame clones alone and is incomplete. The repertoire holds about 40,000 clones, with over 80% as singletons. The sequenced sample was peripheral blood mononuclear cells (PBMCs), obtained at baseline. These receptors all come from a human donor with classical Hodgkin lymphoma. Each CDR3 is given with its conserved first and last residue. D genes are given only for firm matches. The listing skips clone size in some rows; elsewhere it reads once, few, many or a size class.

TRBJ2-3 | NA | TRBD2 | TRBV28 | CASSIAGGPDTQYF | TGTGCCAGCAGTATCGCGGGAGGCCCAGATACGCAGTATTTT
TRBJ2-1 | NA | NA | TRBV27 | CASSSRGSDQFF | TGTGCCAGCAGTTCACGGGGGTCGGATCAGTTCTTC
TRBJ1-4 | NA | TRBD1 | TRBV6-1 | CAGQGRGNEKLFF | TGTGCCGGACAGGGGCGGGGTAATGAAAAACTGTTTTTT
TRBJ2-2 | NA | TRBD2 | TRBV7-3 | CASSLSGRHTGELFF | TGTGCCAGCAGCTTGAGCGGGAGGCACACCGGGGAGCTGTTTTTT
TRBJ2-5 | once | NA | TRBV7-9 | CASSEVQWEAETQYF | TGTGCCAGCAGCGAAGTCCAGTGGGAGGCTGAGACCCAGTACTTC
TRBJ1-2 | NA | NA | TRBV5-1 | CASSLGENYGYTF | TGCGCCAGCAGCTTGGGTGAGAACTATGGCTACACCTTC
TRBJ2-7 | NA | NA | TRBV21-1 | CASSPPDREISYEQYF | TGTGCCAGCAGCCCCCCGGACAGGGAGATATCCTACGAGCAGTACTTC
TRBJ2-5 | NA | NA | TRBV28 | CASSPSPKEDPERETQYF | TGTGCCAGCAGTCCATCCCCCAAGGAGGACCCAGAGAGGGAGACCCAGTACTTC
TRBJ2-2 | NA | NA | TRBV6-5 | CASSYLGVLNTGELFF | TGTGCCAGCAGTTACTTGGGGGTACTGAACACCGGGGAGCTGTTTTTT
TRBJ2-1 | NA | NA | TRBV6-5 | CASSYSSLAPRQFF | TGTGCCAGCAGTTACTCGAGTCTAGCCCCGAGGCAGTTCTTC
TRBJ2-7 | NA | NA | TRBV5-6 | CASSFSGALTFYEQYF | TGTGCCAGCAGCTTTTCGGGGGCCCTAACCTTCTACGAGCAGTACTTC
TRBJ1-6 | once | NA | TRBV6-5 | CASRQANSPLHF | TGTGCCAGCAGACAGGCGAATTCACCCCTCCACTTT
TRBJ2-7 | NA | NA | TRBV13 | CASSLEARLRSYEQYF | TGTGCCAGCAGCTTAGAGGCGCGTTTGCGCTCCTACGAGCAGTACTTC
TRBJ1-1 | NA | TRBD1 | TRBV6-5 | CASSYGTANTEAFF | TGTGCCAGCAGTTACGGGACAGCTAACACTGAAGCTTTCTTT
TRBJ2-1 | NA | TRBD2 | TRBV7-2 | CASSRTSGPYNEQFF | TGTGCCAGCAGCCGTACTAGCGGCCCCTACAATGAGCAGTTCTTC
TRBJ1-2 | NA | NA | TRBV30 | CACTRDDRNYGYTF | TGTGCCTGTACTAGGGACGACAGGAACTATGGCTACACCTTC
TRBJ2-3 | NA | NA | TRBV10-3 | CAISEAEDTQYF | TGTGCCATCAGTGAAGCGGAAGATACGCAGTATTTT
TRBJ1-1 | NA | NA | TRBV6-1 | CASSEILGNTEAFF | TGTGCCAGCAGTGAAATTTTGGGTAACACTGAAGCTTTCTTT
TRBJ2-1 | NA | TRBD2 | TRBV19 | CASSIVHFSGTNNEQFF | TGTGCCAGTAGTATAGTACATTTTAGCGGGACAAACAATGAGCAGTTCTTC
TRBJ1-2 | NA | TRBD1 | TRBV9 | CASSPSTGGSGGYTF | TGTGCCAGCAGCCCATCGACAGGGGGGAGTGGGGGCTACACCTTC
TRBJ1-2 | NA | NA | TRBV28 | CASRNNKSYGYTF | TGTGCCAGCCGTAATAACAAATCATATGGCTACACCTTC
TRBJ2-3 | NA | NA | TRBV28 | CSPCRGGADTQYF | TGCTCGCCCTGCAGGGGAGGGGCAGATACGCAGTATTTT
TRBJ2-3 | NA | NA | TRBV20-1 | CSAHIRDTQYF | TGCAGTGCGCACATCCGGGATACGCAGTATTTT
TRBJ1-2 | NA | TRBD1 | TRBV5-6 | CASSLAATGSNYGYTF | TGTGCCAGCAGCTTGGCTGCGACAGGGAGTAACTATGGCTACACCTTC
TRBJ1-2 | NA | NA | TRBV19 | CASSIVPNYGYTF | TGTGCCAGTAGTATAGTCCCTAACTATGGCTACACCTTC
TRBJ1-1 | NA | NA | TRBV19 | CATTAFGQLNTEAFF | TGTGCCACCACGGCGTTCGGACAGCTTAACACTGAAGCTTTCTTT
TRBJ2-1 | NA | TRBD2 | TRBV2 | CASSPGTSFNEQFF | TGTGCCAGCAGTCCCGGGACTAGCTTCAATGAGCAGTTCTTC
TRBJ2-1 | NA | NA | TRBV5-5 | CASSLAGSYNEQFF | TGTGCCAGCAGCTTGGCCGGCTCCTACAATGAGCAGTTCTTC
TRBJ1-6 | NA | NA | TRBV5-4 | CASSPGGSYNSPLHF | TGTGCCAGCAGCCCCGGGGGATCCTATAATTCACCCCTCCACTTT
TRBJ2-2 | NA | NA | TRBV2 | CASLTRLPGTGELFF | TGTGCCAGCCTGACGAGGCTCCCGGGCACCGGGGAGCTGTTTTTT
TRBJ2-5 | NA | NA | TRBV15 | CATSRDRGGQETQYF | TGTGCCACCAGCAGAGATCGGGGTGGTCAAGAGACCCAGTACTTC
TRBJ2-5 | NA | NA | TRBV2 | CASSEDGNLQETQYF | TGTGCCAGCAGTGAAGACGGTAACCTCCAAGAGACCCAGTACTTC
TRBJ2-7 | NA | TRBD2 | TRBV6-5 | CASRTSGGSYEQYF | TGTGCCAGCAGGACTAGCGGGGGATCCTACGAGCAGTACTTC